The present T cell receptor beta chain was sequenced within a study of PD-1 blockade in classical Hodgkin lymphoma. The CDR3 extends over 14 amino acids. CDR1 MGHRA and CDR2 YSYEKL come from the germline V gene. Trimming removed 5 bases from V and 11 bases from J; junction bases left unmatched: 13. The table came from immunoSEQ multiplex PCR; TCRdb's copy has only in-frame clones and leaves some out. The sample contains 46,000 or so clones, around 80% of which appear only once. Regarding time point: cycle 4 day 1 (C4D1), after more than 5 weeks of nivolumab. Every patient relapsed after autologous stem cell transplantation, and brentuximab vedotin exposure varied. The study's findings and limits: CD4+ but not CD8+ TCR diversity rose significantly by C4D1.

Turning to this clone: What it binds is unknown.

This TCR came from a human donor with classical Hodgkin lymphoma. The genes are TRBV4-1 and TRBJ1-1, with TRBD1 matching 8 bases. Sample: peripheral blood mononuclear cells (PBMCs), taken before the fourth cycle of nivolumab. The CDR3, as DNA: TGCGCCAGCAGCGAACCATGGCAGGGGGCTTTGGCTTTCTTT. Protein sequence: CASSEPWQGALAFF.